The 29 T cell receptor beta chains below come from one sample, sequenced in a study of cytomegalovirus exposure and HLA in healthy donors. The table came from immunoSEQ multiplex PCR; TCRdb's copy has only in-frame clones and leaves some out. The sample contains about 220,000 clones, over 80% of which appear only once. The sequenced sample consisted of PBMCs. The receptor source for this set is a woman aged 25 to 45 in good health and CMV-seropositive.

The chain carries TRBV11-2 and TRBJ2-7, with D perhaps given as TRBD1 or TRBD2 (5 bases each). V lost 3 bases, J lost 5 bases, and 5 bases lay in between. Per the germline V gene, CDR1 is SGHAT and CDR2 is FQNNGV. The CDR3 runs 11 residues. CDR3 bases: TGTGCCAGCAGCTTGGGACACGAGCAGTACTTC. This encodes CASSLGHEQYF.

The CDR3 protein is CATSMWRGAYEQYF. The CDR3 region has the DNA TGTGCCACCAGCATGTGGCGGGGCGCCTACGAGCAGTACTTC. The chain combines TRBV15 with TRBJ2-7; a possible D gene is TRBD2 (6 bases). This CDR3 has 14 residues. With 4 bases removed from V and 2 bases from J, the gap between germline ends came to 12 bases. Per germline, CDR1 LNHNV and CDR2 YYDKDF (reference sequence). Full variable domain (outside the CDR3, taken from reference TRBV15 and TRBJ2-7): DAMVIQNPRYQVTQFGKPVTLSCSQTLNHNVMYWYQQKSSQAPKLLFHYYDKDFNNEADTPDNFQSRRPNTSFCFLDIRSPGLGDTAMYLCATSMWRGAYEQYFGPGTRLTVT.

The V gene is TRBV5-1, the J gene TRBJ1-2; 8 positions agree with TRBD1. The germline gives CDR1 SGHRS, CDR2 YFSETQ. J was trimmed by 5 bases and V by 4 bases; bases with no gene match: 7. The CDR3 loop spans 14 amino acids. The CDR3 DNA is TGCGCCAGCAGCACGGGACAGGTGACATATGGCTACACCTTC. Encoded protein: CASSTGQVTYGYTF.

The sample holds a few counts of this clone. The chain combines TRBV14 with TRBJ1-2; D gene uncertain. The CDR3 covers 13 residues. The germline V and J ends were trimmed by 2 bases and 7 bases, with 11 bases remaining between them. Germline values: CDR1 SGHDN, CDR2 FVKESK. The CDR3 nucleotides are TGTGCCAGCAGCCAACTCCGAAGCGGTGGCTACACCTTC. This encodes CASSQLRSGGYTF.

The CDR3: CASRPQGRDRNQYF. As DNA, the CDR3 is TGTGCCAGCAGACCCCAGGGGAGGGATCGGAACCAGTACTTC. This chain connects TRBV27 to TRBJ2-5; D may be TRBD2 (7 bases). The CDR3 is 14 amino acids. Between the trimmed V and J ends, which lost 6 bases and 10 bases, there was a span of 21 bases. Germline V gene sequence: CDR1 MNHEY, CDR2 SMNVEV (reference sequence).

Here the CDR3 reads CASSLVTGVGRSDEQFF. In nucleotides, the CDR3 is TGTGCCAGCAGTCTAGTAACAGGGGTTGGCCGCAGCGATGAGCAGTTCTTC. The V gene is TRBV27, the J gene TRBJ2-1; 7 nucleotides align to TRBD1. The J segment lost 8 bases and the V segment lost 5 bases, leaving 18 bases of the junction unmatched. The CDR3 length is 17 residues. Germline CDR1 MNHEY, CDR2 SMNVEV (reference sequence).

The chain has TRBV7-8 and TRBJ2-7; maybe TRBD2 (6 bases). CDR1 and CDR2 from the germline V gene are SGHVS and FQNEAQ. V gave up 5 bases and J gave up 1 base, with 15 bases separating them. The CDR3 is made up of 15 amino acids. CDR3 DNA: TGTGCCAGCAGCCAACGTACCGGGACTTCCTACGAGCAGTACTTC. Translated, it gives CASSQRTGTSYEQYF. Complete variable domain (other parts from reference TRBV7-8 and TRBJ2-7): GAGVSQSPRYKVAKRGQDVALRCDPISGHVSLFWYQQALGQGPEFLTYFQNEAQLDKSGLPSDRFFAERPEGSVSTLKIQRTQQEDSAVYLCASSQRTGTSYEQYFGPGTRLTVT.

The chain recombines TRBV30 with TRBJ2-7; D may be TRBD1 or TRBD2 (5 bases each). The CDR3 runs to 14 residues. Per germline, CDR1 GTSNPN and CDR2 SVGIG (reference sequence). V gave up 1 base and J gave up 5 bases, with 15 bases separating them. CDR3 loop: CAWSALLWGNEQYF. DNA for the CDR3: TGTGCCTGGAGTGCCTTATTATGGGGGAACGAGCAGTACTTC.

This rearrangement joins TRBV27 to TRBJ2-1; weak D call: TRBD2 (6 bases). The germline V and J ends were trimmed by 5 bases and 6 bases, with 11 bases remaining between them. The CDR3 is made up of 13 amino acids. CDR1 MNHEY and CDR2 SMNVEV come from the germline V gene (reference sequence). The CDR3 spells CASSRGRLNEQFF. The CDR3 DNA is TGTGCCAGCAGTCGGGGGAGGCTCAATGAGCAGTTCTTC.

The chain recombines TRBV5-4 with TRBJ2-3, with D possibly called TRBD1 or TRBD2 (5 bases each). V was shortened by 5 bases and J by 2 bases, with 15 bases between the two germline ends. This CDR3 has 15 amino acids. Per germline, CDR1 SGHNT and CDR2 YYREEE (reference sequence). The CDR3 coding sequence is TGTGCCAGCAGACCCCCGGGGCAGATCACAGATACGCAGTATTTT. Its translation: CASRPPGQITDTQYF. Supplemented by reference TRBV5-4 and TRBJ2-3, the full variable domain reads ETGVTQSPTHLIKTRGQQVTLRCSSQSGHNTVSWYQQALGQGPQFIFQYYREEENGRGNFPPRFSGLQFPNYSSELNVNALELDDSALYLCASRPPGQITDTQYFGPGTRLTVL.

The chain links TRBV5-8 to TRBJ1-5; D unresolved. The CDR3 sequence is 14 residues long. The germline gives CDR1 SGHTS, CDR2 YDEGEE. V was cut by 0 bases and J by 11 bases, with 15 bases left in between. This CDR3 is CASSLARRPWSQHF. CDR3 sequence (DNA): TGTGCCAGCAGCTTGGCCAGGCGGCCCTGGTCCCAGCATTTT.

The chain carries TRBV2 and TRBJ1-2; D gene uncertain. CDR1 SNHLY and CDR2 FYNNEI come from the germline V gene. The CDR3 consists of 15 residues. Trimming took off 1 base at V and 4 bases at J, with 13 bases between the two ends. CDR3 nucleotides: TGTGCCAGCAGTGAAGGACTAGCTTACGGCTATGGCTACACCTTC. Translated: CASSEGLAYGYGYTF. The full variable domain, completed using reference TRBV2 and TRBJ1-2, is EPEVTQTPSHQVTQMGQEVILRCVPISNHLYFYWYRQILGQKVEFLVSFYNNEISEKSEIFDDQFSVERPDGSNFTLKIRSTKLEDSAMYFCASSEGLAYGYGYTFGSGTRLTVV.

The chain joins TRBV30 to TRBJ1-2, with D possibly TRBD1 on 5 matching bases. V gave up 0 bases and J gave up 5 bases, with 13 bases separating them. Looked up from germline, CDR1 is GTSNPN and CDR2 is SVGIG (reference sequence). This CDR3 has 14 amino acids. The CDR3 sequence is CAWSVAGTRYGYTF. CDR3 nucleotide sequence: TGTGCCTGGAGTGTAGCAGGGACGCGTTATGGCTACACCTTC.

Points on this clone: Within the sample, other DNA sequences also encode this same CDR3. The rearrangement joins TRBV6-5 to TRBJ2-1; 7 bases are shared with TRBD1. The ends lost 5 bases at V and 7 bases at J; junction bases unmatched: 2. Germline CDR1 reads MNHEY; CDR2 reads SVGAGI. The CDR3 sequence is 12 residues long. The CDR3 is CASSRQGNEQFF. The CDR3, as DNA: TGTGCCAGCAGTCGACAGGGTAATGAGCAGTTCTTC.

This chain uses TRBV29-1 with TRBJ1-2; 9 bases line up with TRBD1. CDR1 SQVTM and CDR2 ANQGSEA come from the germline V gene. The ends lost 4 bases at V and 4 bases at J; junction bases unmatched: 10. There are 15 residues in the CDR3. CDR3 sequence reads: CSVASPGQGPYGYTF. CDR3 bases: TGCAGCGTTGCCAGCCCGGGACAGGGTCCCTATGGCTACACCTTC.

The chain uses TRBV6-1 and TRBJ1-1; no definite D call. Deletions cut 0 bases from V and 8 bases from J, with 10 bases between. CDR1 and CDR2 from the germline V gene are MNHNS and SASEGT. This CDR3 spans 13 amino acids. CDR3 DNA sequence: TGTGCCAGCAGTGAAGCGTTCCCTGTGGAAGCTTTCTTT. Translation gives CASSEAFPVEAFF.

This clone appeared a few times. The CDR3 region has the DNA TGTGCCAGCAGAGATCAGGGCGGGCAGCCCCAGCATTTT. Encoded protein: CASRDQGGQPQHF. The chain has TRBV2 and TRBJ1-5; TRBD1 might be the D (5 bases). Germline values: CDR1 SNHLY, CDR2 FYNNEI. The CDR3 runs to 13 residues. V lost 6 bases and J 7 bases, leaving 13 bases between the germline ends.

V and J are TRBV6-5 and TRBJ1-2, with D unresolved. V was clipped by 5 bases and J by 4 bases, with 11 bases between them. Per the germline V gene, CDR1 is MNHEY and CDR2 is SVGAGI. The CDR3 has 13 amino acids. CDR3 loop: CASSPRRGYGYTF. As DNA, the CDR3 is TGTGCCAGCAGTCCGAGACGAGGCTATGGCTACACCTTC.

The J gene is TRBJ1-4, the V gene TRBV30, with a weak D call TRBD1 (6 bases). The CDR3 runs to 11 residues. Germline lookup yields CDR1 GTSNPN and CDR2 SVGIG (reference sequence). The CDR3 DNA sequence: TGTGCGCGAGGGGGTAATGAAAAACTGTTTTTT. Translating it yields CARGGNEKLFF.

This clone was seen just once. The chain links TRBV7-8 to TRBJ1-1; D remains unclear. Trimming removed 7 bases at V and 1 base at J, with 10 bases between. Germline assignment: CDR1 SGHVS and CDR2 FQNEAQ. The CDR3 has 13 amino acids. CDR3 loop: CASTLTRNTEAFF. CDR3 DNA sequence: TGTGCCAGCACCCTGACGAGGAACACTGAAGCTTTCTTT.

Comments on this clone: Other DNA sequences in this sample translate to the same CDR3. This sequence joins TRBV2 and TRBJ2-5; D is unclear. Germline values: CDR1 SNHLY, CDR2 FYNNEI. V shed 7 bases and J shed 2 bases, with 8 bases lying between them. There are 12 residues in the CDR3. The CDR3 sequence: CASKGYQETQYF. CDR3 sequence (DNA): TGTGCCAGCAAAGGGTATCAAGAGACCCAGTACTTC.

The chain employs TRBV29-1 and TRBJ2-5, with TRBD2 matching 7 bases. J was trimmed by 5 bases and V by 5 bases; bases with no gene match: 11. The length of the CDR3 is 14 residues. CDR1 is SQVTM and CDR2 is ANQGSEA in the germline V gene. CDR3 amino acids: CSVCRDVGGETQYF. The CDR3 DNA sequence: TGCAGCGTTTGCCGGGACGTCGGGGGGGAGACCCAGTACTTC.

The rearrangement links TRBV11-1 to TRBJ2-3; D is possibly TRBD1 or TRBD2 (5 bases each). Trimming cost V 8 bases and J 11 bases, with 17 bases left between them. Germline CDR1 is SGHAT and CDR2 is FQDESV (reference sequence). The CDR3 runs 12 residues. The CDR3 protein is CASAKGDRGQYF. The CDR3 DNA reads TGTGCCAGCGCCAAAGGGGATCGGGGGCAGTATTTT. The variable domain in full, completed from reference TRBV11-1 and TRBJ2-3, reads EAEVAQSPRYKITEKSQAVAFWCDPISGHATLYWYRQILGQGPELLVQFQDESVVDDSQLPKDRFSAERLKGVDSTLKIQPAELGDSAMYLCASAKGDRGQYFGPGTRLTVL.

V usage is TRBV30 and J usage is TRBJ2-3; 7 nucleotides match TRBD2. The CDR3 extends over 17 amino acids. Germline CDR1 reads GTSNPN; CDR2 reads SVGIG (reference sequence). J was trimmed by 4 bases and V by 2 bases; bases with no gene match: 15. CDR3: CAWSPAGPRTRADTQYF. CDR3 in DNA: TGTGCCTGGAGTCCAGCGGGACCTCGCACCAGAGCAGATACGCAGTATTTT.

V and J are TRBV28 and TRBJ1-4; TRBD1 agrees at 10 bases. V was clipped by 6 bases and J by 7 bases; unmatched bases: 8. There are 15 residues in the CDR3. CDR1 is MDHEN, CDR2 SYDVKM, per germline. The CDR3 region is CASSPRQGAGEKLFF. CDR3 coding DNA: TGTGCCAGCAGCCCCCGACAGGGGGCGGGTGAAAAACTGTTTTTT.

The gene calls are TRBV6-5 and TRBJ1-1; D is unclear. The germline V and J ends were trimmed by 10 bases and 9 bases, with 15 bases remaining between them. The CDR3 consists of 11 residues. CDR1 is MNHEY, CDR2 SVGAGI, per germline. DNA for the CDR3: TGTGCCACAAACGCAGCAGGCCAAGCTTTCTTT. It translates to CATNAAGQAFF.

For this clone: The germline gene is not matched at one end of the junction; a read error may be the cause. This chain joins TRBV15 and TRBJ2-7; tentatively, D is TRBD1 or TRBD2 (5 bases each). Germline CDR1 reads LNHNV; CDR2 reads YYDKDF (reference sequence). The CDR3 length is 12 residues. This CDR3 is CATSSGGSPGLF. DNA of the CDR3: TGTGCCACCAGCAGTGGGGGATCACCTGGGTTGTTC.

The V and J genes are TRBV2 and TRBJ1-5, with D possibly TRBD1 on 6 matching bases. The CDR3 runs 12 residues. The V gene's germline CDR1 is SNHLY and CDR2 FYNNEI. The V end was cut by 1 base, the J end by 12 bases, with 10 bases between. CDR3 region: CASSEEQGYQHF. The CDR3 DNA is TGTGCCAGCAGTGAAGAACAGGGTTACCAGCATTTT.

The chain joins TRBV7-3 to TRBJ2-1; 7 nucleotides agree with TRBD2. CDR1 is SGHTA and CDR2 is FQGTGA in the germline V gene. V lost 1 base and J lost 3; bases outside the gene matches: 6. The CDR3 loop spans 16 amino acids. CDR3 sequence: CASSLKGSSGYNEQFF. The CDR3 nucleotides read TGTGCCAGCAGCTTAAAAGGGTCTAGCGGCTACAATGAGCAGTTCTTC.